Described below is a single TCR beta chain sequence and its context. The sample holds many counts of this clonotype. Its antigen remains unidentified. No base-level quality is on record; no much larger clone is a single base apart. Including cysteine and phenylalanine, the CDR3 has 14 amino acids. The read is trimmed to its CDR3 DNA, 42 bases read in frame from base 1. V is clipped by 0 bases and J by 2 bases, and the sequence between their germline boundaries is 8 bases long. The germline V gene sets CDR1 to SGHDT and CDR2 to YYEEEE. The library was built by means of RT-PCR. For sequencing, an Illumina HiSeq 2500 was employed. TCRdb itself trimmed the public reads at Q25 with fastp, ran MiXCR and retained productive beta chains. One record per CDR3 amino acid sequence lists the most common genes and DNA. In this sample the table shows fewer than 750,000 distinct CDR3 sequences, roughly 15% of which occur a single time. The ten largest clones represent 8.5% to 14% of the sample.

This entry is derived from a study of response to subunit inactivated influenza vaccine (dated by TCRdb to 2017 to 2018). Looking at the study overall: The study used deep quantitative T cell receptor repertoire profiling to track responses to a trivalent subunit inactivated influenza vaccine. Results the study describes overall, beyond this receptor: It was suggested by the authors that each seasonal influenza vaccination may recruit only a limited number of new T cells.

This chain is built from TRBV5-6 and TRBJ1-2, and possibly TRBD1, on 6 matching bases. The sequence came from a man aged 45-60 years who received an inactivated influenza vaccine. Donor details come from another sample of the same person, matched by shared clones. Sequencing was performed on PBMCs from blood, taken roughly 12 days after vaccination. The base sequence is TGTGCCAGCAGCTTGGGGACAGCAAACTATGGCTACACCTTC. This gives the protein CASSLGTANYGYTF. Extended through the reference TRBV5-6 and TRBJ1-2 proteins, this CDR3 yields the full variable domain: DAGVTQSPTHLIKTRGQQVTLRCSPKSGHDTVSWYQQALGQGPQFIFQYYEEEERQRGNFPDRFSGHQFPNYSSELNVNALLLGDSALYLCASSLGTANYGYTFGSGTRLTVV.